A single sample gave rise to the 28 T cell receptor beta chains below, sequenced in a study of vaccination and CD4 T cells after COVID-19. Treatment reported: roughly 10-day PBMC culture with coronavirus spike peptide pools or control peptides (ViraFEST assay). Oncomine TCR Beta short-read sequencing was applied to DNA from cultured CD4+ T cells. TCRdb re-called the PCR reads with MiXCR, one entry per CDR3 protein. This table holds over 14,000 distinct CDR3 sequences, about 47% found once. Antigens for these TCRs are unknown. Sequenced: CD4+ T cells from blood, cultured in vitro. The source is a human donor who had recovered from COVID-19.

This clonotype showed up just a few times. V usage is TRBV27 and J usage is TRBJ1-1, with D possibly TRBD1 on 5 matching bases. Between the trimmed V and J ends, which lost 3 bases and 5 bases, there was a span of 13 bases. Per germline, CDR1 MNHEY and CDR2 SMNVEV (reference sequence). The CDR3 has 14 amino acids. CDR3 coding DNA: TGTGCCAGCAGTTTTTCAGGGTCTCGGACTGAAGCTTTCTTT. It translates to CASSFSGSRTEAFF.

The chain combines TRBV27 with TRBJ1-5, with a weak D call TRBD1 (5 bases). Germline CDR1 and CDR2: MNHEY and SMNVEV (reference sequence). The V end lost 9 bases, the J end lost 0 bases, and 15 bases lay between the germline ends. The CDR3 extends over 15 amino acids. The CDR3, as DNA: TGTGCCAGAGGACCGGGACGGCTTAGCAATCAGCCCCAGCATTTT. This gives the protein CARGPGRLSNQPQHF.

The chain has TRBV27 and TRBJ1-6; 8 bases are shared with TRBD1. Looked up from germline, CDR1 is MNHEY and CDR2 is SMNVEV (reference sequence). The CDR3 length is 15 residues. V trimming: 1 base; J trimming: 10 bases; junction bases outside the gene matches: 6. The CDR3 DNA follows: TGTGCCAGCAGTTTATGGGACAGGTTAGGATCACCCCTCCACTTT. Amino acid sequence: CASSLWDRLGSPLHF.

This clonotype has a handful of counts. The chain joins TRBV6-4 to TRBJ2-3; D possibly corresponds to TRBD1 (6 bases). CDR1 is MRHNA, CDR2 SNTAGT, per germline. V lost 2 bases and J 1 base, leaving 7 bases between the germline ends. This CDR3 has 14 amino acids. This chain's CDR3 is CASSDRTGTDTQYF. The CDR3 DNA reads as TGTGCCAGCAGTGACAGGACAGGCACAGATACGCAGTATTTT.

This clonotype was detected only a few times. The chain carries TRBV7-9 and TRBJ1-6; D might be TRBD1 (5 bases). Germline lookup yields CDR1 SEHNR and CDR2 FQNEAQ (reference sequence). The CDR3 length is 15 residues. V was shortened by 1 base and J by 7 bases, with 11 bases between the two germline ends. The CDR3 bases are TGTGCCAGCAGCTTAGGAGGGGCAGAGAATTCACCCCTCCACTTT. It encodes CASSLGGAENSPLHF.

The gene calls are TRBV20-1 and TRBJ2-1, with D maybe TRBD1 (7 bases). V was cut by 4 bases and J by 3 bases, with 13 bases left in between. From germline, CDR1 is DFQATT and CDR2 SNEGSKA (reference sequence). This CDR3 contains 14 residues. The CDR3 here is CSAIRGRGYNEQFF. DNA of the CDR3: TGCAGTGCTATAAGGGGGCGGGGCTACAATGAGCAGTTCTTC.

The chain couples TRBV3-1 to TRBJ1-5, with D hard to call. V lost 2 bases and J lost 5, with 7 bases in between. The CDR3 contains 13 residues. The germline gives CDR1 LGHDT, CDR2 YNNKEL (reference sequence). The CDR3 nucleotides read TGTGCCAGCAGCCAACTTCCGGATCAGCCCCAGCATTTT. It translates to CASSQLPDQPQHF.

There are a few counts of this clonotype. V usage is TRBV19 and J usage is TRBJ1-5, with a tentative D call TRBD1 (6 bases). Germline CDR1 LNHDA, CDR2 SQIVND (reference sequence). V lost 0 bases and J 7 bases, leaving 10 bases between the germline ends. The CDR3 is 14 residues long. For the CDR3, the DNA is TGTGCCAGTAGTATAGAACAGGGACCCCAGCCCCAGCATTTT. The encoded protein is CASSIEQGPQPQHF. The full variable domain, with the rest looked up from reference TRBV19 and TRBJ1-5, is DGGITQSPKYLFRKEGQNVTLSCEQNLNHDAMYWYRQDPGQGLRLIYYSQIVNDFQKGDIAEGYSVSREKKESFPLTVTSAQKNPTAFYLCASSIEQGPQPQHFGDGTRLSIL.

This sequence joins TRBV20-1 and TRBJ2-3; D gene uncertain. The last part of the DNA fits TRBJ1-5 better; the J call may be wrong. Germline CDR1 is DFQATT and CDR2 is SNEGSKA (reference sequence). The CDR3 loop spans 12 amino acids. The CDR3 DNA is TGCAGTGTTCCCGATAGCACAGATACGCAGCATTTT. It translates to CSVPDSTDTQHF.

This sequence joins TRBV9 and TRBJ1-6; D remains ambiguous. The germline V gene encodes CDR1 SGDLS and CDR2 YYNGEE. The CDR3 covers 17 residues. Trimming cost V 0 bases and J 0 bases, with 10 bases left between them. In DNA form, the CDR3 reads TGTGCCAGCAGCGTAGCTACTAGGGTCTCCTATAATTCACCCCTCCACTTT. Residues: CASSVATRVSYNSPLHF.

The chain employs TRBV5-1 and TRBJ2-7; 11 bases are a match to TRBD2. Germline loops: CDR1 SGHRS, CDR2 YFSETQ. The CDR3 is 15 amino acids. V gave up 3 bases and J gave up 2 bases; unmatched junction bases: 4. The DNA for the CDR3 is TGCGCCAGCAGCTCATCTAGCGGGAGGACCTACGAGCAGTACTTC. Translating it yields CASSSSSGRTYEQYF.

The chain combines TRBV7-9 with TRBJ2-5; 9 bases fit TRBD1. Germline-derived CDR1 and CDR2 are SEHNR and FQNEAQ (reference sequence). Unmatched junction bases numbered 11, after V lost 0 bases and J lost 9 bases. The CDR3 sequence is 16 residues long. The CDR3 reads CASSLADRGPMVSQYF. The CDR3 region has the DNA TGTGCCAGCAGCTTAGCGGACAGGGGACCCATGGTGTCCCAGTACTTC.

The CDR3 spells CASSYAGTSGRNEQFF. CDR3 nucleotides: TGCGCCAGCAGCTACGCCGGGACTAGCGGGAGGAATGAGCAGTTCTTC. The chain carries TRBV5-1 and TRBJ2-1, with 15 bases that match TRBD2. The CDR3 runs to 16 residues. Germline lookup yields CDR1 SGHRS and CDR2 YFSETQ. V dropped 3 bases and J dropped 7; count of bases not matched to a gene: 5.

V usage is TRBV14 and J usage is TRBJ2-7; the match to TRBD2 covers 11 bases. Per germline, CDR1 SGHDN and CDR2 FVKESK. J was trimmed by 4 bases and V by 4 bases; bases with no gene match: 6. The CDR3 runs 15 residues. Written as DNA, the CDR3 is TGTGCCAGCAGCCCGCTTAGCGGGAGGGCGTACGAGCAGTACTTC. Residues: CASSPLSGRAYEQYF.

Concerning this clonotype itself: The junction departs from the called germline gene at one end, perhaps through a read error. The chain is built from TRBV20-1 and TRBJ1-3; weak D call: TRBD1 (6 bases). Germline V gene data show CDR1 as DFQATT and CDR2 as SNEGSKA (reference sequence). The CDR3 loop spans 14 amino acids. The chain's CDR3 is CGAREQGSGNTIYF. Here the CDR3 DNA reads TGCGGTGCTAGAGAACAGGGATCTGGAAACACCATATATTTT.

The V call is TRBV5-8, the J call TRBJ1-5, with D hard to call. The CDR3 consists of 15 residues. Germline CDR1 SGHTS, CDR2 YDEGEE. V was clipped by 0 bases and J by 4 bases, with 11 bases between them. The CDR3 region is CASSLAQESNQPQHF. The CDR3 DNA reads as TGTGCCAGCAGCTTGGCCCAGGAGTCGAATCAGCCCCAGCATTTT.

The V gene is TRBV11-1, the J gene TRBJ2-5; the match to TRBD2 covers 12 bases. The length of the CDR3 is 16 residues. CDR1 SGHAT and CDR2 FQDESV come from the germline V gene (reference sequence). The V and J ends lost 6 bases and 2 bases, in that order; junction bases with no gene match: 7. The CDR3 is CASRARLAGVQETQYF. The CDR3 nucleotides read TGTGCCAGCAGGGCGAGACTAGCGGGAGTTCAAGAGACCCAGTACTTC.

This rearrangement joins TRBV5-1 to TRBJ2-1, with D possibly being TRBD2 (5 bases). The CDR3 is 17 residues long. Trimming removed 1 base from V and 7 bases from J, with 21 bases in between. The germline V gene has CDR1 SGHRS and CDR2 YFSETQ. CDR3 protein: CASSLRASLTLSNEQFF. The CDR3 DNA reads as TGCGCCAGCAGCTTGAGGGCTAGCCTAACCCTCTCAAATGAGCAGTTCTTC.

In DNA form, the CDR3 reads TGTGCCAGCAGCAAAAACTTCCCCACCAGGAGTTATAGCAATCAGCCCCAGCATTTT. This gives the protein CASSKNFPTRSYSNQPQHF. The V and J genes are TRBV21-1 and TRBJ1-5. TRBV21-1 is designated a pseudogene. The CDR3 is made up of 19 amino acids.

This clonotype was detected a few times. The genes are TRBV5-1 and TRBJ2-7; 13 bases are a match to TRBD2. CDR1 and CDR2 from the germline V gene are SGHRS and YFSETQ. V dropped 0 bases and J dropped 5; count of bases not matched to a gene: 5. The length of the CDR3 is 16 residues. The CDR3 sequence: CASSLGLAGGAHEQYF. CDR3 sequence (DNA): TGCGCCAGCAGCTTGGGACTAGCGGGAGGAGCTCACGAGCAGTACTTC.

This chain joins TRBV10-2 and TRBJ2-1, with 13 bases identical to TRBD2. CDR1 WSHSY and CDR2 SAAADI come from the germline V gene. The J segment lost 9 bases and the V segment lost 5 bases, leaving 4 bases of the junction unmatched. The CDR3 contains 14 residues. In nucleotides, the CDR3 is TGCGCCAGCAGTCTACTAGCGGGAGGGGGTGAGCAGTTCTTC. Translation: CASSLLAGGGEQFF.

This chain connects TRBV4-2 to TRBJ2-2; no definite D call. Between the trimmed V and J ends, which lost 3 bases and 5 bases, there was a span of 10 bases. CDR3 size: 14 residues. Germline V CDR1 and CDR2: LGHNA, YNFKEQ. CDR3 nucleotide sequence: TGTGCCAGCAGCCAGGGCGGTTTTACCGGGGAGCTGTTTTTT. Its protein is CASSQGGFTGELFF.

The chain uses TRBV2 and TRBJ1-5, with TRBD1 matching 7 bases. This CDR3 is 15 amino acids long. V shed 5 bases, J shed 8 bases, and the junction held 12 bases outside the gene matches. Germline V lookup: CDR1 SNHLY, CDR2 FYNNEI. Written as DNA, the CDR3 is TGTGCCAGCAGTCCCGACAGGGCCCCCTCGAAGCCCCAGCATTTT. It specifies CASSPDRAPSKPQHF.

This chain connects TRBV6-2 or TRBV6-3 to TRBJ2-5, with D possibly being TRBD2 (5 bases). Trimming took 6 bases from V and 4 from J, leaving 15 bases between them. Per germline, CDR1 MNHEY and CDR2 SVGEGT. The CDR3 runs 14 residues. The CDR3 loop reads CASSPTRAPETQYF. CDR3 nucleotide sequence: TGTGCCAGCAGCCCTACTAGGGCCCCAGAGACCCAGTACTTC.

This clonotype was seen a few times. The rearrangement links TRBV21-1 to TRBJ2-5; TRBD1 is taken as the D call from the table, unchecked against the DNA. TRBV21-1 is annotated as a pseudogene. The CDR3 totals 12 residues. The CDR3 nucleotides read TGTGCCAGCAGCAAAAGGGGAGAGACCCAGTACTTC. Encoded protein: CASSKRGETQYF.

V is TRBV6-1 and J is TRBJ2-1; no definite D call. The CDR3 sequence is 14 residues long. V gave up 7 bases and J gave up 0 bases, with 10 bases separating them. Germline values: CDR1 MNHNS, CDR2 SASEGT. CDR3 amino acids: CASIQTGSYNEQFF. CDR3 coding DNA: TGTGCCAGCATCCAGACGGGCTCCTACAATGAGCAGTTCTTC.

This chain links TRBV5-1 with TRBJ1-2, with TRBD1 identical over 7 bases. The germline gives CDR1 SGHRS, CDR2 YFSETQ. The V and J ends lost 0 bases and 8 bases, in that order; junction bases with no gene match: 4. The CDR3 length is 13 residues. CDR3 DNA sequence: TGCGCCAGCAGCTTGGTTGGGGACAGAGGCTACACCTTC. Translating gives CASSLVGDRGYTF. Together with reference TRBV5-1 and TRBJ1-2, the CDR3 gives the full variable domain: KAGVTQTPRYLIKTRGQQVTLSCSPISGHRSVSWYQQTPGQGLQFLFEYFSETQRNKGNFPGRFSGRQFSNSRSEMNVSTLELGDSALYLCASSLVGDRGYTFGSGTRLTVV.

The gene calls are TRBV12-3 or TRBV12-4 and TRBJ1-1; TRBD1 is a possible D gene (5 bases). The V end was cut by 6 bases, the J end by 10 bases, with 15 bases between. This CDR3 comprises 12 residues. The CDR3 coding sequence is TGTGCCAGCAGACAGGAGTTCACGGGAGCTTTCTTT. Translating gives CASRQEFTGAFF.